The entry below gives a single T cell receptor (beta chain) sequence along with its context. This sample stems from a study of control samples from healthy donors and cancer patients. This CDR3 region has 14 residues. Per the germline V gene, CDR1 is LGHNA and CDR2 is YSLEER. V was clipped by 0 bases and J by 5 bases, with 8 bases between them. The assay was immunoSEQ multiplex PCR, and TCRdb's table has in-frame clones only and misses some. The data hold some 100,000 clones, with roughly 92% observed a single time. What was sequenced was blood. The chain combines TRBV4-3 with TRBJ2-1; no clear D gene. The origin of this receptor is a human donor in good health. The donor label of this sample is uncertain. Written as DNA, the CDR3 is TGCGCCAGCAGCCAAGACTTAGAGGACAATGAGCAGTTCTTC. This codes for CASSQDLEDNEQFF.